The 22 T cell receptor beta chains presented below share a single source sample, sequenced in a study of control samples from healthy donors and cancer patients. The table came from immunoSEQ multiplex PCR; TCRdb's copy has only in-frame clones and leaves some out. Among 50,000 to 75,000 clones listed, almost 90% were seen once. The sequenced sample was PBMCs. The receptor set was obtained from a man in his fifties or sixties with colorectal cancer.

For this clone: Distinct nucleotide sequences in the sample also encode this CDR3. In DNA, the CDR3 is TGTGCCTGGCGGCCCTCGCTCGGAGAGACCCAGTACTTC. It specifies CAWRPSLGETQYF. J is TRBJ2-5 and V is TRBV30; D is uncertain. The V end was cut by 5 bases, the J end by 4 bases, with 14 bases between. From germline, CDR1 is GTSNPN and CDR2 SVGIG (reference sequence). This CDR3 contains 13 residues.

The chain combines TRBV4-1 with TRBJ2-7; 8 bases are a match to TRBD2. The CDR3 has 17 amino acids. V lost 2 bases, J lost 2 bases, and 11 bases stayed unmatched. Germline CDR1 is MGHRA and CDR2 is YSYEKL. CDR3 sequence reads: CASSQSGGGGPPYEQYF. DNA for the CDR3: TGCGCCAGCAGCCAATCCGGGGGCGGGGGGCCCCCCTACGAGCAGTACTTC.

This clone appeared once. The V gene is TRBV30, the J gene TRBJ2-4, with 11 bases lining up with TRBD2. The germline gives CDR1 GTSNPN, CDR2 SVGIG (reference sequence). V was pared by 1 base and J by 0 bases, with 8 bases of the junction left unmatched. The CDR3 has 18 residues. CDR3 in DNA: TGTGCCTGGAGTGGACTAGCGGGGAGATTTCTAGCCAAAAACATTCAGTACTTC. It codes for CAWSGLAGRFLAKNIQYF.

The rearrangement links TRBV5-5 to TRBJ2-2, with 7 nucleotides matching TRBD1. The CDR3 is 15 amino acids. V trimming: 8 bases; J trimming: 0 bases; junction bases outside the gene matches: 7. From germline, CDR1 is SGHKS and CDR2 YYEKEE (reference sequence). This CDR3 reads CASRDRHANTGELFF. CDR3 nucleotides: TGTGCCAGTCGGGACAGACACGCGAACACCGGGGAGCTGTTTTTT.

The CDR3 region has the DNA TGTGCCAGCAGCCCGGCGACAGGGAAGGTGGGAAACACCATATATTTT. Its protein is CASSPATGKVGNTIYF. J is TRBJ1-3 and V is TRBV9; 7 nucleotides line up with TRBD1. Germline CDR1 reads SGDLS; CDR2 reads YYNGEE. Trimming removed 4 bases from V and 4 bases from J; junction bases left unmatched: 11. The CDR3 has 16 residues.

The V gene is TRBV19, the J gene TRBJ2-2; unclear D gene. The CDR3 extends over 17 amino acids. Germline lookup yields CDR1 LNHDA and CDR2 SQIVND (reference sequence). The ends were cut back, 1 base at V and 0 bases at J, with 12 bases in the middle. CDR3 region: CASSIVKGTANTGELFF. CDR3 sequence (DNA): TGTGCCAGTAGTATAGTAAAAGGTACCGCGAACACCGGGGAGCTGTTTTTT.

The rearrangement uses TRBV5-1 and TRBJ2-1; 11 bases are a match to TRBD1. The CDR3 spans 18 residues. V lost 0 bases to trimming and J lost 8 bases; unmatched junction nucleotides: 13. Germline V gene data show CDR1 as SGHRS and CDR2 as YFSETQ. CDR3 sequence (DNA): TGCGCCAGCAGCTTGGCCACTATTGGACAGGGGGCACGGGATGAGCAGTTCTTC. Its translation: CASSLATIGQGARDEQFF.

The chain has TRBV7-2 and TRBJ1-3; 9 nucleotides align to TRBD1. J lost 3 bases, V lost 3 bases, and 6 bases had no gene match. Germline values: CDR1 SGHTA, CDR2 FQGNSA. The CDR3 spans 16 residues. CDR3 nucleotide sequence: TGTGCCAGCAGCTTGGGACAGGGACTAAGTGGAAACACCATATATTTT. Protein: CASSLGQGLSGNTIYF.

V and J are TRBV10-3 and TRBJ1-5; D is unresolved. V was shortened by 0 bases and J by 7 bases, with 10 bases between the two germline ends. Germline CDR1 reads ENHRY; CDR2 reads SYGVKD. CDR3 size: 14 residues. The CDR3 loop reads CAISESEVKQPQHF. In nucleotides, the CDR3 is TGTGCCATCAGTGAGTCTGAGGTGAAGCAGCCCCAGCATTTT.

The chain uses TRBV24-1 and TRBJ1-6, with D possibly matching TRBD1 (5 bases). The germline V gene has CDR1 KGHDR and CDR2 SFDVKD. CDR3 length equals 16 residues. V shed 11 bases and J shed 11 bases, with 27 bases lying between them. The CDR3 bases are TGTGCCATGATGAAGGCTGGAGCGGGCCTAGGGGCACCCCTCCACTTT. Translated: CAMMKAGAGLGAPLHF.

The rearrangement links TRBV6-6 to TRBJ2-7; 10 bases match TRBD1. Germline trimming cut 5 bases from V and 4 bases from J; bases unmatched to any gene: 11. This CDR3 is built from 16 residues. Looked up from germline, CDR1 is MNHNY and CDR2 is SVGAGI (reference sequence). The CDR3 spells CASSPFQTGGAYEQYF. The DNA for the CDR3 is TGTGCCAGCAGTCCCTTCCAGACAGGGGGCGCATACGAGCAGTACTTC.

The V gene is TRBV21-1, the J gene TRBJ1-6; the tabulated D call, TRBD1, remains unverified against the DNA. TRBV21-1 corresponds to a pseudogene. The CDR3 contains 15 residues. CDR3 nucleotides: TGTGCCAGCAGCAAACCACAGGGGGCCAATTCACCCCCCCACTTT. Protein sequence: CASSKPQGANSPPHF.

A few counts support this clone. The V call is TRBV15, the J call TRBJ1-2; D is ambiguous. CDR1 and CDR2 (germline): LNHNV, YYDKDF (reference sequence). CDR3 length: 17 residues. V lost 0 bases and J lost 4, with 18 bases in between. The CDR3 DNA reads TGTGCCACCAGCAGAGATCGGGGATCCCCTCTAGGCTATGGCTACACCTTC. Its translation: CATSRDRGSPLGYGYTF.

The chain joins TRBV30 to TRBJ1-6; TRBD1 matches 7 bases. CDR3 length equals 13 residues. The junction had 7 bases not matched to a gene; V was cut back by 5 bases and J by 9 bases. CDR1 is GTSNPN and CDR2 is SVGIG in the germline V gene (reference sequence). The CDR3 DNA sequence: TGTGCCTGGTCTGACAGGGATCTTTCACCCCTCCACTTT. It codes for CAWSDRDLSPLHF. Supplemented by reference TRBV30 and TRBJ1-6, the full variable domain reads SQTIHQWPATLVQPVGSPLSLECTVEGTSNPNLYWYRQAAGRGLQLLFYSVGIGQISSEVPQNLSASRPQDRQFILSSKKLLLSDSGFYLCAWSDRDLSPLHFGNGTRLTVT.

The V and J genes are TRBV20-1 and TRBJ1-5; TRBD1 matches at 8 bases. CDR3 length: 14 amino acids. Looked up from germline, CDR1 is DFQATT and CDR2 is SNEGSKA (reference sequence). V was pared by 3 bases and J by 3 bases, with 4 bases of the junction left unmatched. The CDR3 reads CSASWTGNNQPQHF. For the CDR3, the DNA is TGCAGTGCTAGTTGGACAGGGAACAATCAGCCCCAGCATTTT.

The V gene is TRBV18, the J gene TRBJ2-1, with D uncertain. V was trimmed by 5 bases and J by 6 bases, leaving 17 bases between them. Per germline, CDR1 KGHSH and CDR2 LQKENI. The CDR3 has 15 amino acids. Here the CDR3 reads CASSIGSAPGNEQFF. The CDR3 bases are TGTGCCAGCTCAATCGGGTCGGCTCCGGGCAATGAGCAGTTCTTC.

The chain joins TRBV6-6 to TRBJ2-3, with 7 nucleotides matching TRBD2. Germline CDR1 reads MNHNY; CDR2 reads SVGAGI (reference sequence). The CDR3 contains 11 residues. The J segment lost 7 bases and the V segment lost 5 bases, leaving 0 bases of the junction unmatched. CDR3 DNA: TGTGCCAGCAGTAGCGGGAATACGCAGTATTTT. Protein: CASSSGNTQYF.

The CDR3 sequence: CASSLTRAEKLFF. CDR3 in DNA: TGTGCCAGCAGTCTGACCAGGGCTGAAAAACTGTTTTTT. The genes are TRBV5-6 and TRBJ1-4; perhaps TRBD1 as D (5 bases). This CDR3 has 13 residues. Germline CDR1 reads SGHDT; CDR2 reads YYEEEE. Trimming removed 5 bases at V and 7 bases at J, with 12 bases between.

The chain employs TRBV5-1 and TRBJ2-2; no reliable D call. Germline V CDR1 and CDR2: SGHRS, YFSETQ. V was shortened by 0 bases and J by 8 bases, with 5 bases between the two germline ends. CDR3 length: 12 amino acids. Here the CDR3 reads CASSLELGELFF. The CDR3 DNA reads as TGCGCCAGCAGCTTGGAGCTAGGGGAGCTGTTTTTT.

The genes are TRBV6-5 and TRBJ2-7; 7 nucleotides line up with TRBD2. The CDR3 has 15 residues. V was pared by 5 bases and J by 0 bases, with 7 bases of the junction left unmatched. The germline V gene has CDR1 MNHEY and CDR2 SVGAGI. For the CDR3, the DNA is TGTGCCAGCAGTCCCCGCTGGGGGGGCTCCTACGAGCAGTACTTC. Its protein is CASSPRWGGSYEQYF.

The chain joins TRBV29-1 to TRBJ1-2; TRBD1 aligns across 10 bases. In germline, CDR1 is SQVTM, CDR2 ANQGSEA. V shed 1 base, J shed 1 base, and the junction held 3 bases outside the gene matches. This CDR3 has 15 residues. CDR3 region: CSVEGQGAINYGYTF. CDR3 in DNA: TGCAGCGTTGAAGGACAGGGGGCTATTAACTATGGCTACACCTTC.

In nucleotides, the CDR3 is TGTGCCAGCAGTTACTCGGGGGGGGGCTCCTACAATGAGCAGTTCTTC. This sequence encodes CASSYSGGGSYNEQFF. The J gene is TRBJ2-1, the V gene TRBV6-5; 7 bases fit TRBD2. Trimming removed 0 bases from V and 0 bases from J; junction bases left unmatched: 2. This CDR3 region has 16 residues. Germline CDR1 and CDR2: MNHEY and SVGAGI.